Listed here are 3 T cell receptor beta chains from one sample, sequenced in a study of blood T cell repertoires in COVID-19. The data were produced by immunoSEQ multiplex PCR, yet TCRdb's version contains in-frame clones alone and is incomplete. The profile shows 50,000 or so clones, more than 75% of them singletons. The specimen sequenced was peripheral blood. The receptors originated from a man aged 45-60 years with active COVID-19.

As concerns this clone: The same CDR3 arises from other DNA sequences in this sample as well. The rearrangement links TRBV5-4 to TRBJ2-3; 12 nucleotides match TRBD2. This CDR3 spans 16 amino acids. Germline CDR1 and CDR2: SGHNT and YYREEE (reference sequence). Trimming took 4 bases from V and 0 from J; bases not matched to a gene: 3. This CDR3 reads CASSLGLAGSTDTQYF. CDR3 coding DNA: TGTGCCAGCAGCCTCGGACTAGCGGGGAGCACAGATACGCAGTATTTT.

This rearrangement joins TRBV18 to TRBJ1-2, with TRBD1 identical over 7 bases. The V gene's germline CDR1 is KGHSH and CDR2 LQKENI. Trimming cost V 5 bases and J 6 bases; bases outside gene matches: 6. The CDR3 sequence is 13 residues long. CDR3 DNA: TGTGCCAGCTCAGCGGACAGGCGGGATGGCTACACCTTC. Translated: CASSADRRDGYTF.

The chain is built from TRBV7-9 and TRBJ2-5; a possible D gene is TRBD2 (6 bases). Trimming removed 2 bases at V and 5 bases at J, with 18 bases between. CDR3 size: 16 residues. Germline assignment: CDR1 SEHNR and CDR2 FQNEAQ (reference sequence). The CDR3 coding sequence is TGTGCCAGCAGCTTAAATACTCCCGGGGGTGGGGAGACCCAGTACTTC. This encodes CASSLNTPGGGETQYF.